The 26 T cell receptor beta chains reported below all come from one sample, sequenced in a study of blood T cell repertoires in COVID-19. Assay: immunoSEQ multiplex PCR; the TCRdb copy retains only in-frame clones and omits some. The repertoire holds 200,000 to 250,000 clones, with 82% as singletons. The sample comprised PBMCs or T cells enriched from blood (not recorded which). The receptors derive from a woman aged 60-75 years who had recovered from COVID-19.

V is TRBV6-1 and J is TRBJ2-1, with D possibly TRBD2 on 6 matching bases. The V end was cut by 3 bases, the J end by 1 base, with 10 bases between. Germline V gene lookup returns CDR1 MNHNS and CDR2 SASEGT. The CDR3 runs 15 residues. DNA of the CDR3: TGTGCCAGCAGTGACCAGGGACTGTCCTACAATGAGCAGTTCTTC. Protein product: CASSDQGLSYNEQFF.

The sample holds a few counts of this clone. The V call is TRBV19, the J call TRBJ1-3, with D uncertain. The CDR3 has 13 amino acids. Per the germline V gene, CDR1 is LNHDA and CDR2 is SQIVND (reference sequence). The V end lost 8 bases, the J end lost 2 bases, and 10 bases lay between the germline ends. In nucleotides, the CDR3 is TGTGCCAGTGGGGAGGCGACTGGAAACACCATATATTTT. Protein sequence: CASGEATGNTIYF.

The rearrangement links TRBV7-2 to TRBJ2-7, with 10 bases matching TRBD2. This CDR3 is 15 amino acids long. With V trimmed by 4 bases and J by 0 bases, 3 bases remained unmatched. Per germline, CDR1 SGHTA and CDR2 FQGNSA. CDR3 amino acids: CASSSRTSGSYEQYF. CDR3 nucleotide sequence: TGTGCCAGCAGCTCGAGGACTAGCGGCTCCTACGAGCAGTACTTC.

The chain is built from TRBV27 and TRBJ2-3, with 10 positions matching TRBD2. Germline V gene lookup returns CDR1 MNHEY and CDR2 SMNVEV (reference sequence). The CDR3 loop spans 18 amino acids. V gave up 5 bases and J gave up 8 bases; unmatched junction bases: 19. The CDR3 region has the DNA TGTGCCAGCAGTCTAAAAGCGGGAGGGCCGGTCGATCCCAGTACGCAGTATTTT. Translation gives CASSLKAGGPVDPSTQYF.

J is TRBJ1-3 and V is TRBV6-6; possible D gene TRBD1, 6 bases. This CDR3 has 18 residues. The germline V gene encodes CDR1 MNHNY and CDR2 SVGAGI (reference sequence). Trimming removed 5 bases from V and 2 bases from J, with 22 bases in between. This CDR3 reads CASSPQGGARIAGNTIYF. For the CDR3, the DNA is TGTGCCAGCAGTCCCCAAGGGGGGGCACGAATCGCTGGAAACACCATATATTTT.

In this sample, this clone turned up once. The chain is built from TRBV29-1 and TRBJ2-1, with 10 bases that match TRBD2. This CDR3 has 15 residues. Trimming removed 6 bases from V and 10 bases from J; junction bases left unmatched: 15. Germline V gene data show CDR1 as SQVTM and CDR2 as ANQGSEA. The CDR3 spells CSVTPSGGVVGEQFF. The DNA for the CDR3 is TGCAGCGTGACACCCAGCGGGGGGGTCGTCGGGGAGCAGTTCTTC.

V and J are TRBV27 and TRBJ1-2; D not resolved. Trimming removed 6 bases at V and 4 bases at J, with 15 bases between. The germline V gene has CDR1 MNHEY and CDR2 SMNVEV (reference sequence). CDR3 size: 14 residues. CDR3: CASSLTLRVYGYTF. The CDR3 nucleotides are TGTGCCAGCAGCCTCACGTTGAGGGTCTATGGCTACACCTTC.

The CDR3 here is CASSPRGSTEAFF. CDR3 bases: TGTGCCAGCTCACCCAGAGGGAGCACTGAAGCTTTCTTT. This chain connects TRBV18 to TRBJ1-1; D is ambiguous. The CDR3 is 13 amino acids. CDR1 is KGHSH, CDR2 LQKENI, per germline. V lost 3 bases, J lost 4 bases, and 9 bases lay in between. Looking up the rest from reference TRBV18 and TRBJ1-1 gives the full variable domain: NAGVMQNPRHLVRRRGQEARLRCSPMKGHSHVYWYRQLPEEGLKFMVYLQKENIIDESGMPKERFSAEFPKEGPSILRIQQVVRGDSAAYFCASSPRGSTEAFFGQGTRLTVV.

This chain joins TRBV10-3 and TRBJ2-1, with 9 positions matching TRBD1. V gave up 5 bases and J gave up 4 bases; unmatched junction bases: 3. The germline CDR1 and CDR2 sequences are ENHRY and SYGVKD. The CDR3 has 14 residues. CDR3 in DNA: TGTGCCATCAGTTCGACAGGGGGGTACAATGAGCAGTTCTTC. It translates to CAISSTGGYNEQFF.

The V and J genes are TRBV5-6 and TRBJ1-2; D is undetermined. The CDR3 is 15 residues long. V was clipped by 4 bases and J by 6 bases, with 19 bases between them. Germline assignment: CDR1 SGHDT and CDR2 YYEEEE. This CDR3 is CASSQRRSNWHGYTF. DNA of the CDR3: TGTGCCAGCAGCCAAAGGAGGAGTAATTGGCATGGCTACACCTTC.

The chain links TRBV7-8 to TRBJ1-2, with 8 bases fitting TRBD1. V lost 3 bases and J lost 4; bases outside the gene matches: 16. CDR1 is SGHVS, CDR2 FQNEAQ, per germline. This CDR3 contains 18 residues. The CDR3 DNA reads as TGTGCCAGCAGCTTCGAAAGACACATACAGGGGGGACCCTATGGCTACACCTTC. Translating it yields CASSFERHIQGGPYGYTF.

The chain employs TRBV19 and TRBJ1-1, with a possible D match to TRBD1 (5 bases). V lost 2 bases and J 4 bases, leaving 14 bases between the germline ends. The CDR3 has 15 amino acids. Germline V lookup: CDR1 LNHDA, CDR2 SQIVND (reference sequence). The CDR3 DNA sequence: TGTGCCAGTAGTATACCCCTTCGGGGGAGCACTGAAGCTTTCTTT. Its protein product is CASSIPLRGSTEAFF.

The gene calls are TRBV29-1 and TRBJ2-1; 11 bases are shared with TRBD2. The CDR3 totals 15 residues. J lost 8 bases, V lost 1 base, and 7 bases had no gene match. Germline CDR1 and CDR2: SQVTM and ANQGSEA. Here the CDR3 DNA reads TGCAGCGTTGAAGGGATTAGCGGGAGGGGGTATGAGCAGTTCTTC. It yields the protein CSVEGISGRGYEQFF.

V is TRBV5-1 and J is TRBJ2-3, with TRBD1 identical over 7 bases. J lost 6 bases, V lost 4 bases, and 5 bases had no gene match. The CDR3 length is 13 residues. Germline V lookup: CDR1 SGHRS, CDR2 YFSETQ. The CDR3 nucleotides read TGCGCCAGCAGCCAGCGGACAGGCGATACGCAGTATTTT. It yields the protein CASSQRTGDTQYF.

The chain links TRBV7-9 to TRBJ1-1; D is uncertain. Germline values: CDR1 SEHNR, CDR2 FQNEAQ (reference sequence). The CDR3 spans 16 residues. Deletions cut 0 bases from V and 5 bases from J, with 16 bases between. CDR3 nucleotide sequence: TGTGCCAGCAGCTTAGCGCGGGGATCTGGCAGGACTGAAGCTTTCTTT. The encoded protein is CASSLARGSGRTEAFF.

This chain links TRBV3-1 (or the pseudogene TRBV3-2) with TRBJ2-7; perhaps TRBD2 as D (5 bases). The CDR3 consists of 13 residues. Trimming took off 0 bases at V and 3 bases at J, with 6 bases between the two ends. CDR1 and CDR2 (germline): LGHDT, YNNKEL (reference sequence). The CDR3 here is CASSQERGYEQYF. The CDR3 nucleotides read TGTGCCAGCAGCCAAGAACGGGGCTACGAGCAGTACTTC.

Here the CDR3 reads CAIRGQGAATEAFF. CDR3 nucleotide sequence: TGTGCCATCAGGGGACAGGGGGCGGCCACTGAAGCTTTCTTT. The chain links TRBV10-3 to TRBJ1-1; 12 nucleotides align to TRBD1. The CDR3 spans 14 residues. V lost 6 bases to trimming and J lost 4 bases; unmatched junction nucleotides: 3. Per the germline V gene, CDR1 is ENHRY and CDR2 is SYGVKD.

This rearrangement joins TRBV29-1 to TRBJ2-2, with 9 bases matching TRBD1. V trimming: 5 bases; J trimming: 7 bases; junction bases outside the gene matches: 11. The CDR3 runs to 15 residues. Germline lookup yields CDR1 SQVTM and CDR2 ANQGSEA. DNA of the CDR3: TGCAGCGTTTCAACGGGACAGGGCTTTGACGGGGAGCTGTTTTTT. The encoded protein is CSVSTGQGFDGELFF.

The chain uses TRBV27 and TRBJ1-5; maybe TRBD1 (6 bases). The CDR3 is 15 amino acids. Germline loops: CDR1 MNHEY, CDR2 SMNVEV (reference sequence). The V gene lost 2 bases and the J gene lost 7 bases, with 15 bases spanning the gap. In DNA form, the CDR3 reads TGTGCCAGCAGTTTAAATTGGGCAGGGGAACAGCCCCAGCATTTT. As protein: CASSLNWAGEQPQHF.

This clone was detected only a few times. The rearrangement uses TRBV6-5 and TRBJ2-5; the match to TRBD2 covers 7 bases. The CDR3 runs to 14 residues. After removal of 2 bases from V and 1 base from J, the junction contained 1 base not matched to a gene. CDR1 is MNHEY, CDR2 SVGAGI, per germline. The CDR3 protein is CASSYPSGQETQYF. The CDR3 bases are TGTGCCAGCAGTTACCCTAGCGGCCAAGAGACCCAGTACTTC.

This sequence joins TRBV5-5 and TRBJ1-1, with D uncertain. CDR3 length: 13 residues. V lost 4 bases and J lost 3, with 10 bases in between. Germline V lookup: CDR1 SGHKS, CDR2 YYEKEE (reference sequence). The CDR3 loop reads CASSRAGDTEAFF. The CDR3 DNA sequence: TGTGCCAGCAGCCGAGCCGGGGACACTGAAGCTTTCTTT. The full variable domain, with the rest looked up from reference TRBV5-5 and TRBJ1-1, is DAGVTQSPTHLIKTRGQQVTLRCSPISGHKSVSWYQQVLGQGPQFIFQYYEKEERGRGNFPDRFSARQFPNYSSELNVNALLLGDSALYLCASSRAGDTEAFFGQGTRLTVV.

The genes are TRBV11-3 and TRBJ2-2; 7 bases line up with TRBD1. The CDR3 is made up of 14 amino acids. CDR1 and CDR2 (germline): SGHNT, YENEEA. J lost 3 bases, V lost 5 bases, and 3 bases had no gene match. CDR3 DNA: TGTGCCAGCAGCAGAGGGACAGACACCGGGGAGCTGTTTTTT. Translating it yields CASSRGTDTGELFF.

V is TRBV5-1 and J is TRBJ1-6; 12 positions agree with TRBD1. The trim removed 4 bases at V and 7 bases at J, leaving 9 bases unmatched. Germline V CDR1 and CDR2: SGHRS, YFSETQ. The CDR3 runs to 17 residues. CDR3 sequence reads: CASSKGTGGLENSPLHF. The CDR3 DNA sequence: TGCGCCAGCAGCAAAGGGACAGGGGGCTTGGAAAATTCACCCCTCCACTTT.

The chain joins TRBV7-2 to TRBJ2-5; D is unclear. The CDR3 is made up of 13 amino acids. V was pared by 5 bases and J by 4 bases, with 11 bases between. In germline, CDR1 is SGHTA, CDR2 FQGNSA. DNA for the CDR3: TGTGCCAGCAGCCGGGTACTACCAGAGACCCAGTACTTC. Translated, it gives CASSRVLPETQYF. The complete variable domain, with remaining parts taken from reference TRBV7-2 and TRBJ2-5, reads GAGVSQSPSNKVTEKGKDVELRCDPISGHTALYWYRQSLGQGLEFLIYFQGNSAPDKSGLPSDRFSAERTGGSVSTLTIQRTQQEDSAVYLCASSRVLPETQYFGPGTRLLVL.

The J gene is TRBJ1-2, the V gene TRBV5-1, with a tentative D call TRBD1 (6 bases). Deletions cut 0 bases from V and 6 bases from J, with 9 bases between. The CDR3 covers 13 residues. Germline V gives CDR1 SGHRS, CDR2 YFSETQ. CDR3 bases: TGCGCCAGCAGCTTGGGCGGGGGCAATGGCTACACCTTC. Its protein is CASSLGGGNGYTF.

The CDR3 DNA reads as TGCAGTGCCCCGTATAATGAAAAACTGTTTTTT. Protein product: CSAPYNEKLFF. The chain couples TRBV20-1 to TRBJ1-4; D unclear. Trimming shortened V by 6 bases and J by 4 bases, and 6 bases separated the two germline ends. CDR1 and CDR2 (germline): DFQATT, SNEGSKA (reference sequence). The CDR3 contains 11 residues.